Shown below are 24 T cell receptor beta chains from a single sample sequenced in a study of blood T cell repertoires in COVID-19 (dated by TCRdb to 2018 to 2021). Library preparation employed the immunoSEQ multiplex PCR assay. The table was pulled from immuneACCESS by TCRdb, which kept in-frame rearrangements only. Such tables lose some clones; where checked, under half of the loss comes from unresolved V genes, and the rest has no known cause. The sample table holds more than 300,000 clones, of which roughly 85% were seen once. The top ten constitute 4.5% to 7% of the sample. The sequenced sample was PBMCs or T cells enriched from blood (not recorded which). The receptors were gathered from a woman aged 25 to 39 who had recovered from COVID-19.

The rearrangement uses TRBV7-9 and TRBJ2-1, with 8 bases matching TRBD1. Trimming at V came to 6 bases and at J to 9 bases, leaving 4 bases not matched to a gene. Germline CDR1 reads SEHNR; CDR2 reads FQNEAQ (reference sequence). CDR3 length: 12 amino acids. CDR3 region: CASRTGTGEQFF. The CDR3 nucleotides read TGTGCCAGCAGGACAGGGACAGGTGAGCAGTTCTTC.

This clone turned up a few times. The gene calls are TRBV27 and TRBJ1-6; 10 bases agree with TRBD1. Germline V gene sequence: CDR1 MNHEY, CDR2 SMNVEV (reference sequence). The CDR3 has 15 amino acids. V gave up 6 bases and J gave up 9 bases; unmatched junction bases: 8. For the CDR3, the DNA is TGTGCCAGCAGGTCCGAAAGGACAGGGGGTTCACCCCTCCACTTT. Translating it yields CASRSERTGGSPLHF.

This chain uses TRBV30 with TRBJ1-6; 7 bases fit TRBD1. The length of the CDR3 is 14 residues. The V segment lost 7 bases and the J segment 6 bases; nucleotides outside the gene matches: 9. In germline, CDR1 is GTSNPN, CDR2 SVGIG (reference sequence). As DNA, the CDR3 is TGTGCCTCACAAGGGGGCTTAGGTAATTCACCCCTCCACTTT. This translates into CASQGGLGNSPLHF.

The sample holds a few counts of this clone. The rearrangement links TRBV3-1 (or the pseudogene TRBV3-2) to TRBJ2-2; the D gene is possibly TRBD1 (5 bases). Germline V CDR1 and CDR2: LGHDT, YNNKEL (reference sequence). Trimming shortened V by 7 bases and J by 2 bases, and 11 bases separated the two germline ends. This CDR3 has 14 residues. For the CDR3, the DNA is TGTGCCAGCACCGAAAGGGGAAACACCGGGGAGCTGTTTTTT. It translates to CASTERGNTGELFF.

V is TRBV27 and J is TRBJ1-4, with a possible D match to TRBD1 (5 bases). The germline gives CDR1 MNHEY, CDR2 SMNVEV (reference sequence). V lost 8 bases to trimming and J lost 6 bases, with 16 bases between them. The CDR3 is made up of 14 amino acids. CDR3 amino acids: CASARLVGDEKLFF. The CDR3 DNA follows: TGTGCCAGCGCGAGGCTGGTAGGGGATGAAAAACTGTTTTTT.

The CDR3 loop is CASSQSRADRVNGYTF. The CDR3 DNA reads as TGTGCCAGCAGCCAATCTCGAGCCGACAGGGTAAATGGCTACACCTTC. The V and J genes are TRBV16 and TRBJ1-2; TRBD1 aligns across 7 bases. The CDR3 covers 16 residues. Looked up from germline, CDR1 is KGHSY and CDR2 is FQNENV. Trimming took 0 bases from V and 6 from J; bases not matched to a gene: 10.

V and J are TRBV5-5 and TRBJ1-1; D perhaps matches TRBD1 (5 bases). CDR1 SGHKS and CDR2 YYEKEE come from the germline V gene (reference sequence). V lost 1 base and J 0 bases, leaving 13 bases between the germline ends. The CDR3 has 16 residues. The CDR3 protein is CASSLSLQGLNTEAFF. CDR3 coding DNA: TGTGCCAGCAGCTTGTCCCTGCAGGGCTTGAACACTGAAGCTTTCTTT.

The CDR3 sequence is CASSDISYTF. Written as DNA, the CDR3 is TGTGCCAGCAGTGATATTAGCTACACCTTC. This chain links TRBV2 with TRBJ1-2, with D unresolved. Between the trimmed V and J ends, which lost 3 bases and 9 bases, there was a span of 5 bases. The CDR3 is 10 amino acids. Germline V gene sequence: CDR1 SNHLY, CDR2 FYNNEI.

This clone was picked up a small number of times. The rearrangement links TRBV11-2 to TRBJ2-5; tentative D call: TRBD1 (6 bases). The CDR3 consists of 13 residues. V was shortened by 5 bases and J by 5 bases, with 12 bases between the two germline ends. Germline V gene sequence: CDR1 SGHAT, CDR2 FQNNGV. The CDR3 coding sequence is TGTGCCAGCAGCAGAGACCAGGGGGAGACCCAGTACTTC. This encodes CASSRDQGETQYF. The full variable domain, its missing parts supplied by reference TRBV11-2 and TRBJ2-5, is EAGVAQSPRYKIIEKRQSVAFWCNPISGHATLYWYQQILGQGPKLLIQFQNNGVVDDSQLPKDRFSAERLKGVDSTLKIQPAKLEDSAVYLCASSRDQGETQYFGPGTRLLVL.

The V gene is TRBV5-1, the J gene TRBJ2-7, with TRBD2 matching 8 bases. V dropped 3 bases and J dropped 6; count of bases not matched to a gene: 11. The V gene's germline CDR1 is SGHRS and CDR2 YFSETQ. The CDR3 is made up of 15 amino acids. CDR3 sequence: CASSSGLATPGEQYF. The CDR3 region has the DNA TGCGCCAGCAGCTCCGGACTAGCCACCCCAGGCGAGCAGTACTTC.

In nucleotides, the CDR3 is TGTGCCAGCAGTGAAGCCGGGACAGGGTTGTATGGCTACACCTTC. Translating it yields CASSEAGTGLYGYTF. The chain links TRBV6-1 to TRBJ1-2; 9 bases agree with TRBD1. The CDR3 sequence is 15 residues long. Trimming took 0 bases from V and 5 from J; bases not matched to a gene: 4. In germline, CDR1 is MNHNS, CDR2 SASEGT.

V and J are TRBV9 and TRBJ1-6; TRBD1 agrees at 9 bases. The CDR3 runs to 15 residues. Per the germline V gene, CDR1 is SGDLS and CDR2 is YYNGEE. The V segment lost 4 bases and the J segment 6 bases; nucleotides outside the gene matches: 5. DNA for the CDR3: TGTGCCAGCAGCACCGGGACAGGGAGTAATTCACCCCTCCACTTT. The encoded protein is CASSTGTGSNSPLHF.

This chain links TRBV18 with TRBJ1-5, with a weak D call TRBD1 (5 bases). V dropped 3 bases and J dropped 0 bases, with 12 bases sitting between them. The germline V gene encodes CDR1 KGHSH and CDR2 LQKENI. This CDR3 contains 16 residues. CDR3 nucleotide sequence: TGTGCCAGCTCACCTCTCGGGGGGGATAGCAATCAGCCCCAGCATTTT. This codes for CASSPLGGDSNQPQHF. Full variable domain (missing parts from reference TRBV18 and TRBJ1-5): NAGVMQNPRHLVRRRGQEARLRCSPMKGHSHVYWYRQLPEEGLKFMVYLQKENIIDESGMPKERFSAEFPKEGPSILRIQQVVRGDSAAYFCASSPLGGDSNQPQHFGDGTRLSIL.

This clone was seen only once. V is TRBV28 and J is TRBJ2-7, with D possibly matching TRBD2 (5 bases). The ends were cut back, 5 bases at V and 0 bases at J, with 17 bases in the middle. Per germline, CDR1 MDHEN and CDR2 SYDVKM. The CDR3 runs to 16 residues. In DNA, the CDR3 is TGTGCCAGCAGTCCCCGACGGCTAGCCTCCTCCTACGAGCAGTACTTC. It yields the protein CASSPRRLASSYEQYF. Filled out from reference TRBV28 and TRBJ2-7, the complete variable domain reads DVKVTQSSRYLVKRTGEKVFLECVQDMDHENMFWYRQDPGLGLRLIYFSYDVKMKEKGDIPEGYSVSREKKERFSLILESASTNQTSMYLCASSPRRLASSYEQYFGPGTRLTVT.

This CDR3 is CASSLVGGGAGTQYF. The CDR3 nucleotides are TGTGCCAGCAGCTTGGTGGGCGGGGGGGCCGGTACGCAGTATTTT. V and J are TRBV5-5 and TRBJ2-3; 9 bases agree with TRBD2. V lost 0 bases, J lost 8 bases, and 7 bases stayed unmatched. The CDR3 is 15 residues long. The V gene's germline CDR1 is SGHKS and CDR2 YYEKEE (reference sequence).

The chain recombines TRBV2 with TRBJ1-1; perhaps TRBD1 as D (5 bases). This CDR3 region has 14 residues. The germline V and J ends were trimmed by 6 bases and 0 bases, with 11 bases remaining between them. Germline values: CDR1 SNHLY, CDR2 FYNNEI. The CDR3 reads CASSPDRLNTEAFF. The CDR3 DNA follows: TGTGCCAGCAGCCCTGACAGACTGAACACTGAAGCTTTCTTT.

V usage is TRBV11-2 and J usage is TRBJ2-3, with 12 bases lining up with TRBD2. With V trimmed by 5 bases and J by 1 base, 10 bases remained unmatched. This CDR3 is 18 amino acids long. Germline-derived CDR1 and CDR2 are SGHAT and FQNNGV. The CDR3 region has the DNA TGTGCCAGCAGCCGTCCGGGACTAGCGGGCTCGGGCACAGATACGCAGTATTTT. Translated, it gives CASSRPGLAGSGTDTQYF.

This clone was picked up a small number of times. The chain has TRBV27 and TRBJ2-1; D is uncertain. Trimming took off 0 bases at V and 6 bases at J, with 9 bases between the two ends. Per germline, CDR1 MNHEY and CDR2 SMNVEV (reference sequence). The CDR3 totals 14 residues. The CDR3 DNA reads TGTGCCAGCAGTTTATCCCAGGCCGGCAATGAGCAGTTCTTC. This encodes CASSLSQAGNEQFF.

The rearrangement joins TRBV6-5 to TRBJ1-3; 9 nucleotides agree with TRBD1. Trimming at V came to 10 bases and at J to 1 base, leaving 8 bases not matched to a gene. This CDR3 has 15 amino acids. CDR1 is MNHEY and CDR2 is SVGAGI in the germline V gene. CDR3 in amino acids: CATGTGGISGNTIYF. The CDR3 bases are TGTGCCACCGGTACAGGGGGCATTTCTGGAAACACCATATATTTT.

The rearrangement uses TRBV7-9 and TRBJ1-1; a weak D match, TRBD1 (5 bases). There are 15 residues in the CDR3. Germline CDR1 and CDR2: SEHNR and FQNEAQ (reference sequence). V lost 5 bases and J 1 base, leaving 14 bases between the germline ends. The CDR3 spells CASSPHVGQNTEAFF. The CDR3 DNA is TGTGCCAGCAGCCCACACGTCGGACAGAACACTGAAGCTTTCTTT.

The CDR3 here is CASTVLAGVRNEQFF. DNA for the CDR3: TGTGCCAGCACAGTACTAGCGGGGGTTAGGAATGAGCAGTTCTTC. The V gene is TRBV4-2, the J gene TRBJ2-1; 11 bases match TRBD2. V was clipped by 7 bases and J by 7 bases; unmatched bases: 9. Germline loops: CDR1 LGHNA, CDR2 YNFKEQ. This CDR3 has 15 amino acids.

As concerns this clone: Other DNA sequences of this sample code for an identical CDR3. The V gene is TRBV30, the J gene TRBJ1-2, with D possibly TRBD1 on 6 matching bases. This CDR3 comprises 13 residues. The germline CDR1 and CDR2 sequences are GTSNPN and SVGIG (reference sequence). Trimming shortened V by 0 bases and J by 4 bases, and 9 bases separated the two germline ends. The CDR3 reads CAWSVTGSYGYTF. CDR3 DNA sequence: TGTGCCTGGAGTGTAACAGGGTCCTATGGCTACACCTTC. Looking up the rest from reference TRBV30 and TRBJ1-2 gives the full variable domain: SQTIHQWPATLVQPVGSPLSLECTVEGTSNPNLYWYRQAAGRGLQLLFYSVGIGQISSEVPQNLSASRPQDRQFILSSKKLLLSDSGFYLCAWSVTGSYGYTFGSGTRLTVV.

This clone was seen only a few times. The chain uses TRBV30 and TRBJ1-1; a possible D gene is TRBD1 (6 bases). This CDR3 spans 14 amino acids. V was cut by 2 bases and J by 0 bases, with 10 bases left in between. Per the germline V gene, CDR1 is GTSNPN and CDR2 is SVGIG (reference sequence). In nucleotides, the CDR3 is TGTGCCTGGAGTCTCCAGGGGATGAACACTGAAGCTTTCTTT. Translation: CAWSLQGMNTEAFF.

The V gene is TRBV2, the J gene TRBJ2-5, with D uncertain. The CDR3 runs to 15 residues. Germline V gene data show CDR1 as SNHLY and CDR2 as FYNNEI. V lost 0 bases, J lost 3 bases, and 11 bases lay in between. CDR3 nucleotide sequence: TGTGCCAGCAGTGAAGCGCTTCGAGGAGAAGAGACCCAGTACTTC. Its protein product is CASSEALRGEETQYF.